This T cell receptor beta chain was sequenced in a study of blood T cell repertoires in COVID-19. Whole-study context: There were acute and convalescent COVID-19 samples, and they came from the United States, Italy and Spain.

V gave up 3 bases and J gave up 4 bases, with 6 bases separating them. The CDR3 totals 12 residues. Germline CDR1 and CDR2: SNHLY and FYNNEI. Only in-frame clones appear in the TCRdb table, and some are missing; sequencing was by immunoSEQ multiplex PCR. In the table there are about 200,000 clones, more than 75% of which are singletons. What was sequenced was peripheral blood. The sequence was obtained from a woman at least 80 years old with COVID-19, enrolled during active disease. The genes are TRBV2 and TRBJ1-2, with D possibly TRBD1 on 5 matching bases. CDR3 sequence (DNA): TGTGCCAGCAGTGACCAGGGCTATGGCTACACCTTC. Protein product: CASSDQGYGYTF.